Detailed here is one T cell receptor beta chain. This sample stems from a study of blood T cell repertoires in COVID-19. About the research overall: Acute and convalescent COVID-19 specimens originated in the United States, Italy and Spain.

Trimming took 6 bases from V and 2 from J, leaving 12 bases between them. CDR3 size: 14 residues. The V gene's germline CDR1 is SNHLY and CDR2 FYNNEI. The repertoire was sequenced with immunoSEQ multiplex PCR; TCRdb's copy has only in-frame clones and lacks some. The repertoire holds some 14,000 clones, approximately 91% seen once, with less than 15% in the top ten. Sample: peripheral blood. The V call is TRBV2, the J call TRBJ2-3; possible D gene TRBD2, 6 bases. This TCR came from a human donor in a cohort sampled during active COVID-19. The CDR3 loop reads CASRRGRYTDTQYF. The CDR3 DNA is TGTGCCAGCAGGCGGGGACGGTACACAGATACGCAGTATTTT. The full variable domain, its missing parts supplied by reference TRBV2 and TRBJ2-3, is EPEVTQTPSHQVTQMGQEVILRCVPISNHLYFYWYRQILGQKVEFLVSFYNNEISEKSEIFDDQFSVERPDGSNFTLKIRSTKLEDSAMYFCASRRGRYTDTQYFGPGTRLTVL.